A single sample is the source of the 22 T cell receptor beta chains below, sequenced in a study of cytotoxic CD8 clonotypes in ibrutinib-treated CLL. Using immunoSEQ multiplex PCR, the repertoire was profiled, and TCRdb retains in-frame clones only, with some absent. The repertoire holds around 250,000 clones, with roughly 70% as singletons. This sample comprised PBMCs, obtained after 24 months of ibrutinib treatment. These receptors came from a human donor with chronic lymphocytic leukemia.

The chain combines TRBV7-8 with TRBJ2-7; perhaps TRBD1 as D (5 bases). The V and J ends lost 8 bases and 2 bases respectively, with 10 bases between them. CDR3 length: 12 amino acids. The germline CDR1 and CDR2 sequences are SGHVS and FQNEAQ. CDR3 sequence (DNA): TGTGCCAGCGGTCAGGGCACCTACGAGCAGTACTTC. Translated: CASGQGTYEQYF.

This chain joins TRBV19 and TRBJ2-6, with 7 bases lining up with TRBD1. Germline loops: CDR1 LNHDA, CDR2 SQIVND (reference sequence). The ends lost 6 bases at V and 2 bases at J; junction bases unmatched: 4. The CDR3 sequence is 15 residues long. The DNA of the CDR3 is TGTGCCAGTAGGACCGACAGGGCTGGGGCCAACGTCCTGACTTTC. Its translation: CASRTDRAGANVLTF.

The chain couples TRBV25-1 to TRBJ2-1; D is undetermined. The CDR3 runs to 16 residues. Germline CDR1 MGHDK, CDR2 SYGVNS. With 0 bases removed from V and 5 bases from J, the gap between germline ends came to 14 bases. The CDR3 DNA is TGTGCCAGCAGTGAATATTCCGGAATAACCGACAATGAGCAGTTCTTC. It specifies CASSEYSGITDNEQFF.

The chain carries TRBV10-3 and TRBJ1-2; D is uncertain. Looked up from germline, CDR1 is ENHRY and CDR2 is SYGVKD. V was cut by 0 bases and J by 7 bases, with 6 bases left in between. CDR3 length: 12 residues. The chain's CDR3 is CAISESIGGYTF. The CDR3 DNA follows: TGTGCCATCAGTGAGTCGATTGGTGGCTACACCTTC.

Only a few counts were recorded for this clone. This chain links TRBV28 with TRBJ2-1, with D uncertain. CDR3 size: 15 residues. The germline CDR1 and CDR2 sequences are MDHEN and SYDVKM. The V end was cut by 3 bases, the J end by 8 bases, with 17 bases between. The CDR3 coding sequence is TGTGCCAGCAGTTTGCGTCCAACTGCGCACGATGAGCAGTTCTTC. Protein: CASSLRPTAHDEQFF. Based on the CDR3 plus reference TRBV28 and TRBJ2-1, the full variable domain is DVKVTQSSRYLVKRTGEKVFLECVQDMDHENMFWYRQDPGLGLRLIYFSYDVKMKEKGDIPEGYSVSREKKERFSLILESASTNQTSMYLCASSLRPTAHDEQFFGPGTRLTVL.

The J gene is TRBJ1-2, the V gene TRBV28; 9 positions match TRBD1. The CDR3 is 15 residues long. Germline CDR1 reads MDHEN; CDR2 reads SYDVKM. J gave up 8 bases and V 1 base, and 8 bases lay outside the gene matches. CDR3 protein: CASSLYPGQGEGYTF. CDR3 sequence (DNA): TGTGCCAGCAGTTTATACCCGGGACAGGGCGAAGGCTACACCTTC.

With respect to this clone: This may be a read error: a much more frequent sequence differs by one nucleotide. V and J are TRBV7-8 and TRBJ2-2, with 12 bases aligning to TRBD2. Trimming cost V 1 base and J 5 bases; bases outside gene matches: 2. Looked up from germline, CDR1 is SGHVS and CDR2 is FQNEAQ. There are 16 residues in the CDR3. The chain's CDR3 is CASSLGTSGITGELFF. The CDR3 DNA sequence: TGTGCCAGCAGCTTAGGGACTAGCGGGATTACCGGGGAGCTGTTTTTT.

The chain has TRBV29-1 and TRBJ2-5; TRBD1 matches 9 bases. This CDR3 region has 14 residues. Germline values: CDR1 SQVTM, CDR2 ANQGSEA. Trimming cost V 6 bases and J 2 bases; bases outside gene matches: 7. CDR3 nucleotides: TGCAGCGTGGGGACAGGGTGGACGCAAGAGACCCAGTACTTC. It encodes CSVGTGWTQETQYF.

This chain's CDR3 is CASSKGTATSLSSYEQYF. The CDR3 nucleotides are TGTGCCAGTAGTAAAGGGACAGCTACTAGCTTGAGCTCCTACGAGCAGTACTTC. The chain couples TRBV19 to TRBJ2-7; a possible D gene is TRBD1 (7 bases). The CDR3 covers 18 residues. The germline V gene has CDR1 LNHDA and CDR2 SQIVND (reference sequence). Trimming took 4 bases from V and 0 from J, leaving 22 bases between them.

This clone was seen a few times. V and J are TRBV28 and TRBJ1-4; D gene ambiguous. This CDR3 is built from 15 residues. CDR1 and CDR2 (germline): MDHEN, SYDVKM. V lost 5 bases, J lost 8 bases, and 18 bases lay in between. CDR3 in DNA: TGTGCCAGCAGTCCCCCATGGGAGGCGAAGGAAAAACTGTTTTTT. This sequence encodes CASSPPWEAKEKLFF.

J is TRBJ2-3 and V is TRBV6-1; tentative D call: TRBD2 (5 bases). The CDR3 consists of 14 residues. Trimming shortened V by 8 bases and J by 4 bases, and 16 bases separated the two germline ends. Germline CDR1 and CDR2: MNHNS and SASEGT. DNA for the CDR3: TGTGCCAGCGGTTCACTAGGAGGTCCAGATACGCAGTATTTT. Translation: CASGSLGGPDTQYF.

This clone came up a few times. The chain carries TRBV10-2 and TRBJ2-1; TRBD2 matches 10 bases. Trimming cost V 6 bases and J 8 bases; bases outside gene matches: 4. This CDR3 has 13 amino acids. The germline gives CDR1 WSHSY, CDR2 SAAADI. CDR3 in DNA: TGCGCCAGCAGCGCCGGGACTAGCGATGAGCAGTTCTTC. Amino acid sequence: CASSAGTSDEQFF.

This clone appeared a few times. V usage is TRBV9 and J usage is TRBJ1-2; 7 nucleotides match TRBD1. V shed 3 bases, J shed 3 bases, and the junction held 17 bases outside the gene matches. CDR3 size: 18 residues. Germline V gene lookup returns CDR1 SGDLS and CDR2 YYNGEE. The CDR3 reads CASSAPPGWAGGDYGYTF. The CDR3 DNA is TGTGCCAGCAGCGCCCCGCCTGGTTGGGCAGGGGGAGACTATGGCTACACCTTC.

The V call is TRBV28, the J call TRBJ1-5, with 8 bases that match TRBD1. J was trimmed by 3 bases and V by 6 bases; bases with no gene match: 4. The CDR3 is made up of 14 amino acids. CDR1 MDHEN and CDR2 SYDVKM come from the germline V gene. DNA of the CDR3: TGTGCCAGCAGAGACAGGGGAAACAATCAGCCCCAGCATTTT. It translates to CASRDRGNNQPQHF.

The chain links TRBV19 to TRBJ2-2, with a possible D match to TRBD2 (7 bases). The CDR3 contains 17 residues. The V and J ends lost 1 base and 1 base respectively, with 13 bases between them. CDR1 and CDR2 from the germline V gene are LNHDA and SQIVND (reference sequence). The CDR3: CASSIGLAGENTGELFF. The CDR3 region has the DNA TGTGCCAGTAGTATAGGACTAGCAGGGGAGAACACCGGGGAGCTGTTTTTT.

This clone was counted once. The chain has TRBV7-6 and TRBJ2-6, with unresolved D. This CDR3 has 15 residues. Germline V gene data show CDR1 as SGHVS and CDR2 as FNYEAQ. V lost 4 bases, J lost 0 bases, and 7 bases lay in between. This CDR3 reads CASSSRSSGANVLTF. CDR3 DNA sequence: TGTGCCAGCAGCTCCCGTTCCTCTGGGGCCAACGTCCTGACTTTC.

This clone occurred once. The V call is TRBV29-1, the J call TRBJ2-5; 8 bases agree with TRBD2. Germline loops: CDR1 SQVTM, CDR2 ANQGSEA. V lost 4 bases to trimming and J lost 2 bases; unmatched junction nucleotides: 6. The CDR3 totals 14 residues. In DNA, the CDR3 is TGCAGCGTTGTTTTAGCGGGAAGGCAAGAGACCCAGTACTTC. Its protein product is CSVVLAGRQETQYF.

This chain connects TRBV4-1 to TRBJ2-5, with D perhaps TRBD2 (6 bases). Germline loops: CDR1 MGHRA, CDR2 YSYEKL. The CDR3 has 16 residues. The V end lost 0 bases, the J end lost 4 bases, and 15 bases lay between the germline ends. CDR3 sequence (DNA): TGCGCCAGCAGCCAAGAAGGTAGCGGCAAAGGAGAGACCCAGTACTTC. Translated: CASSQEGSGKGETQYF.

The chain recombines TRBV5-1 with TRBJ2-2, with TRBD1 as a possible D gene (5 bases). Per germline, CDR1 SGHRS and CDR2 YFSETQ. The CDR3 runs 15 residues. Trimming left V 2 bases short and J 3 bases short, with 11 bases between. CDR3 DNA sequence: TGCGCCAGCAGCTTATTACAGGCAGACACCGGGGAGCTGTTTTTT. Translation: CASSLLQADTGELFF.

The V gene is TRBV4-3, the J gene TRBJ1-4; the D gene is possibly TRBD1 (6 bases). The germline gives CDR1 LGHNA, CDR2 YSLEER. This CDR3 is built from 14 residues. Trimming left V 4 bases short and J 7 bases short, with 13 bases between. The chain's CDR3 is CASSPGRGTEKLFF. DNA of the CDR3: TGCGCCAGCAGCCCGGGGAGGGGGACTGAAAAACTGTTTTTT.

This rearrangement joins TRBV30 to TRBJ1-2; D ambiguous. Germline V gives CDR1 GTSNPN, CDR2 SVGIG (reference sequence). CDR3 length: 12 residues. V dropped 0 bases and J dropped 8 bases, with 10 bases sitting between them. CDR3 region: CAWSVRTRGYTF. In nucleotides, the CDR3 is TGTGCCTGGAGTGTACGGACTAGGGGCTACACCTTC.

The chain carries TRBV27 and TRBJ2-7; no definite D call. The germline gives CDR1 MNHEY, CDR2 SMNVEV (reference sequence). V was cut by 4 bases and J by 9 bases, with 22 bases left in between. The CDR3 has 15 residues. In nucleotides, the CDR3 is TGTGCCAGCAGTTCTTCCCCGAATTCCCTTACGTGGCAGTACTTC. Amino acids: CASSSSPNSLTWQYF.